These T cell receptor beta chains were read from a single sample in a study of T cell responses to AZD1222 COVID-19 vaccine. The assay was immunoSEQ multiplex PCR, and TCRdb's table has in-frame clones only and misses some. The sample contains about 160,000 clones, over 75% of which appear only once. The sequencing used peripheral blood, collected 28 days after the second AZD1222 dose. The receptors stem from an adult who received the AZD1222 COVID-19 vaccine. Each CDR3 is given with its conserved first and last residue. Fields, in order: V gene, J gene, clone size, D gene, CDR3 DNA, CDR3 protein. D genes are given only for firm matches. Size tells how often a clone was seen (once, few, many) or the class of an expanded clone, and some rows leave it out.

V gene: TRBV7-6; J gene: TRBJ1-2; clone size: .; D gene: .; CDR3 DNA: TGTGCCAGCAGCCCTACAGGGAACTATGGCTACACCTTC; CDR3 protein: CASSPTGNYGYTF
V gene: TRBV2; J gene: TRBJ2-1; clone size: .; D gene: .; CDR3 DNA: TGTGCCAGTTCATCGAGATCTCGGCGGGGGCCCTCATTCTCCTACAATGAGCAGTTCTTC; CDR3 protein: CASSSRSRRGPSFSYNEQFF
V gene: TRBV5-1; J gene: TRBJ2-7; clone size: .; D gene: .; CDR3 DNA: TGCGCCAGCAGCTTAAAGGATCCTAACTACGAGCAGTACTTC; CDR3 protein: CASSLKDPNYEQYF
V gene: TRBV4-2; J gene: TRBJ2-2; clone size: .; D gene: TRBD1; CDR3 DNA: TGTGCCAGCAGCCAAACATCAGGGGGCACCGGGGAGCTGTTTTTT; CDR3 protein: CASSQTSGGTGELFF
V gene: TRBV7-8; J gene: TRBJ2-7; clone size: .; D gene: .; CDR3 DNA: TGTGCCAGCAGCTTAGTCTCGCGCGGCAACTCCTACGAGCAGTACTTC; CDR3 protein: CASSLVSRGNSYEQYF
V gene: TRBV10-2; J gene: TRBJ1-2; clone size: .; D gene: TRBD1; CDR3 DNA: TGCGCCAGCAGCCCCGGACAGGGACTCGGCTACACCTTC; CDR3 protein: CASSPGQGLGYTF
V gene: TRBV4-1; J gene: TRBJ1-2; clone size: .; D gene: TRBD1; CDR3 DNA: TGCGCCAGCAGCCAAGCGGGACAGTTAAACTATGGCTACACCTTC; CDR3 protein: CASSQAGQLNYGYTF
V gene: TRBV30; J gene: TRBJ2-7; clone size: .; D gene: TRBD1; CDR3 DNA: TGTGCCTGGAAGCACAGGGGTTCTCACGAGCAGTACTTC; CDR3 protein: CAWKHRGSHEQYF
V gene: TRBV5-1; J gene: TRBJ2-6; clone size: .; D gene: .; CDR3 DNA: TGCGCCAGCAGCCCGAGACGGCCCTCTGGGGCCAACGTCCTGACTTTC; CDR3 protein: CASSPRRPSGANVLTF
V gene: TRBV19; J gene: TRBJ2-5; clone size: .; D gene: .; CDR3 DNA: TGTGCCAGTAGTATAAGGGACACACAAGAGACCCAGTACTTC; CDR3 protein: CASSIRDTQETQYF
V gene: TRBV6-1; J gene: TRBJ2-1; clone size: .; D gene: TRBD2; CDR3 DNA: TGTGCCAGCAGTGAAGCGCCCCTAGCGGGAGGTCTCAATGAGCAGTTCTTC; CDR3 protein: CASSEAPLAGGLNEQFF
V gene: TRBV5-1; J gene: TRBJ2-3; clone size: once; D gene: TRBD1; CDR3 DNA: TGCGCCAGCAGCTCCCAGGGGGATCGGACAGATACGCAGTATTTT; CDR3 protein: CASSSQGDRTDTQYF
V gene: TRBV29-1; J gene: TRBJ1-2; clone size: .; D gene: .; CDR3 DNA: TGCAGCGTGGTTACAGGAGCTAACTATGGCTACACCTTC; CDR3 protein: CSVVTGANYGYTF
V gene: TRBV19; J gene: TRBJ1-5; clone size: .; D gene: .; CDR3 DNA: TGTGCCAGCAGGGAGCCGTTACAGCCCCAGCATTTT; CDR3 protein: CASREPLQPQHF
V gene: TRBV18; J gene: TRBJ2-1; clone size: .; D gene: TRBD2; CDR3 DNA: TGTGCCAGCTCAACACTAGCGGGAGGGACCGACCTATACAATGAGCAGTTCTTC; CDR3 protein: CASSTLAGGTDLYNEQFF
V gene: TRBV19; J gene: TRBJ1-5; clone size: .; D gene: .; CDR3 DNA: TGTGCCAGTAGCCAAGGGGGTTCCCCCAATCAGCCCCAGCATTTT; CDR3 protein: CASSQGGSPNQPQHF
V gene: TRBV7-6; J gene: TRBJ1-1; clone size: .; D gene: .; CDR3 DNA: TGTGCCAGCAGCTCACCCTTGGGCACTGAAGCTTTCTTT; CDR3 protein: CASSSPLGTEAFF
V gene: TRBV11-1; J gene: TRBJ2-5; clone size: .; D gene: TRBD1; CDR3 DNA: TGTGCCAGCAGAAATGACAGGGGGAGCGGGGAGACCCAGTACTTC; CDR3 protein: CASRNDRGSGETQYF
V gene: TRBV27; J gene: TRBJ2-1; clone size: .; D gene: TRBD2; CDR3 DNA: TGTGCCAGCAGTTTATCTGGTCTAGCGGGATCGGATGAGCAGTTCTTC; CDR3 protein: CASSLSGLAGSDEQFF
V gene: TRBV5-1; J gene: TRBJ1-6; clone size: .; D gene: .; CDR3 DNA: TGCGCCAGCAGCTTGGCGCCGGGGTCACCCCTCCACTTT; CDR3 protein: CASSLAPGSPLHF
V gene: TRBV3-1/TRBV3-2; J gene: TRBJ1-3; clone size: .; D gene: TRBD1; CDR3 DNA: TGTGCCAGCAGCTACCGGGACAGGGGTCCAGCTGGAAACACCATATATTTT; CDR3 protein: CASSYRDRGPAGNTIYF
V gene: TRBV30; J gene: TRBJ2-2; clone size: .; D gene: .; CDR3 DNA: TGTGCCTGGAGTTCCACGTTCACCGGGGAGCTGTTTTTT; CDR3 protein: CAWSSTFTGELFF
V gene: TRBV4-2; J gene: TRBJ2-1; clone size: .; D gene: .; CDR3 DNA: TGTGCCAGCAGCCAAGATTCGGGAACCAATGAGCAGTTCTTC; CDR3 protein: CASSQDSGTNEQFF
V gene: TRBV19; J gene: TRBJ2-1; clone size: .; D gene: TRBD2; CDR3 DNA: TGTGCCAGTAGTATAACTAGCGGATTGGGCAATGAGCAGTTCTTC; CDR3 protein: CASSITSGLGNEQFF
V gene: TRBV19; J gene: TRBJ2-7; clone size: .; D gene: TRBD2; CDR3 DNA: TGTGCCAGTAGTATACCTCCGGGACTAGCGGGCTACGAGCAGTACTTC; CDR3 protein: CASSIPPGLAGYEQYF
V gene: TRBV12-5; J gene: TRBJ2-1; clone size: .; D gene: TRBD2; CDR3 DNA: TGTGCTAGTGGTTCGTCTAGCGGGAGCTACAATGAGCAGTTCTTC; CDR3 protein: CASGSSSGSYNEQFF
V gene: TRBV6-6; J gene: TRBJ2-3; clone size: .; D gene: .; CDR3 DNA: TGTGCCAGCAGTTACTGGACTAGCACAGATACGCAGTATTTT; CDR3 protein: CASSYWTSTDTQYF
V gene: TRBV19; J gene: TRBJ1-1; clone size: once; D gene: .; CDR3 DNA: TGTGCCAGTAGTATAGAGAGCCCAAACACTGAAGCTTTCTTT; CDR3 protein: CASSIESPNTEAFF
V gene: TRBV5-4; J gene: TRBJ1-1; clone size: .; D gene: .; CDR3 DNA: TGTGCCAGCAGCCAAGCAGGCCATAACACTGAAGCTTTCTTT; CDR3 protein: CASSQAGHNTEAFF
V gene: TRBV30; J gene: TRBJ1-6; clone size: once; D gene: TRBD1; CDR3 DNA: TGTGCCTGGAGCACAGGGGAGAATTCACCCCTCCACTTT; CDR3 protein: CAWSTGENSPLHF
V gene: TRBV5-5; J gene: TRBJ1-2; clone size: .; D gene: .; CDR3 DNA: TGTGCCAGCAGCTTGTGGATCTCTAGTTATGGCTACACCTTC; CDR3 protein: CASSLWISSYGYTF
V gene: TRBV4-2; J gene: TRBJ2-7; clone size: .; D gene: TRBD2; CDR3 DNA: TGTGCCAGCAGCCGCGGACCGGGACTAGCGGGAGAAGCACCCTACGAGCAGTACTTC; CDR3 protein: CASSRGPGLAGEAPYEQYF
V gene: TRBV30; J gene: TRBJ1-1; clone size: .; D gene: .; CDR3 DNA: TGTGCCTGGAGGTGGCAGTCGAACACTGAAGCTTTCTTT; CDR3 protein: CAWRWQSNTEAFF
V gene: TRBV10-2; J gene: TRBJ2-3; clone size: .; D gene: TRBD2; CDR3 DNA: TGCGCCAGCAGTGGGGGGACTAGCGGGAGAGGGACAGATACGCAGTATTTT; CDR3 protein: CASSGGTSGRGTDTQYF
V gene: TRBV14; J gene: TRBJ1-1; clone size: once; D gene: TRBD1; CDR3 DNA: TGTGCCAGCAGCCCGCAGACAGGGGTGTATGCTTTCTTT; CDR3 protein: CASSPQTGVYAFF
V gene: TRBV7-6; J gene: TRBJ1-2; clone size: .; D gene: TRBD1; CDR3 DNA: TGTGCCAGCAGCTTAGCCGGGACAGGGGACTATGGCTACACCTTC; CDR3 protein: CASSLAGTGDYGYTF
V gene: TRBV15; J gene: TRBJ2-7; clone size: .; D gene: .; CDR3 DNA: TGTGCCACCAGCAGAGATCGAAACGAGCAGTACTTC; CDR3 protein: CATSRDRNEQYF
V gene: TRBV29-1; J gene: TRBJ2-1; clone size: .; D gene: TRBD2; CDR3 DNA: TGCAGCGGCCGTAAGGCGGGAGGGACCGATGAGCAGTTCTTC; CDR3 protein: CSGRKAGGTDEQFF
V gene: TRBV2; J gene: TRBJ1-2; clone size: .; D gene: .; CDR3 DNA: TGTGCCAGCAGTGAAGCGCTGACGGGGAACTACACCTTC; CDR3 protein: CASSEALTGNYTF
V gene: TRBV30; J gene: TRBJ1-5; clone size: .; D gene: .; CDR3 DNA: TGTGCCTGGAGTACACCCCGGGGGAGGAATCAGCCCCAGCATTTT; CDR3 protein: CAWSTPRGRNQPQHF
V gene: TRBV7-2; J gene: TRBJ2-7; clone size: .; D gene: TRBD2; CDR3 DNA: TGTGCCAGCAGCTCCGGGGGTAGGACTAGCGGAACCTACGAGCAGTACTTC; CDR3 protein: CASSSGGRTSGTYEQYF
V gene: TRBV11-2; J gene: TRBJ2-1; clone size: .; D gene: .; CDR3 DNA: TGTGCCAGCAGCTTAGTGCTCGGGGGAACGGGATGGCCAGGCAATGAGCAGTTCTTC; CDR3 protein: CASSLVLGGTGWPGNEQFF
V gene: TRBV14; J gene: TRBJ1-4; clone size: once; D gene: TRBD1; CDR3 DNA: TGTGCCAGCAGCCGGGACAGATATGAAAAACTGTTTTTT; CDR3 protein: CASSRDRYEKLFF
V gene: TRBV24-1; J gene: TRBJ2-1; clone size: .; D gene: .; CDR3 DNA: TGTGCCACCAGTGATCTGCGGTACAATGAGCAGTTCTTC; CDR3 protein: CATSDLRYNEQFF
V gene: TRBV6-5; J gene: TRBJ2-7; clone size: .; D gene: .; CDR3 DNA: TGTGCCAGCAACCCGGGGCCTGGTGGAGAGCAGTACTTC; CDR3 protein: CASNPGPGGEQYF
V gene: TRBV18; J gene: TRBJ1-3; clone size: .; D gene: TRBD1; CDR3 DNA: TGTGCCAGCTTTGGACAGGCCGGAAACACCATATATTTT; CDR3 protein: CASFGQAGNTIYF
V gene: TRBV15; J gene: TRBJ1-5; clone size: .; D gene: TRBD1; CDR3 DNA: TGTGCCACCAGCAGAGGGAGAGGACAGGCGAGCAATCAGCCCCAGCATTTT; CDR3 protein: CATSRGRGQASNQPQHF
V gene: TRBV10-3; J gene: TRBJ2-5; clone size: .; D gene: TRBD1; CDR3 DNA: TGTGCCATCAGTGGACAGGGGCAAGAGACCCAGTACTTC; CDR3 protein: CAISGQGQETQYF